The clone carrying this T cell receptor beta chain has just a few counts. Its specificity is unknown. The record originates from a study of blood T cells in healthy people across ages. Overall study: Template switching retrieved approximately one barcoded beta molecule for each two T cells. Study conclusions and caveats: The study found more naive CD4+ cells and higher diversity in long-lived than aged donors.

Germline loops: CDR1 KGHDR, CDR2 SFDVKD. The CDR3 is 12 amino acids. Trimming stripped 6 bases from V and 2 bases from J, with 7 bases between. The authors ran a second PCR of roughly 6 to 12 cycles using a sample-barcoded 5' primer and a J-beta primer mix. The study obtained at least 2.5 million CDR3-containing paired-end reads from every sample. Using its own MiXCR run on the 5' RACE reads, TCRdb lists one record per CDR3 protein. The sample includes 800,000 or so distinct CDR3 sequences, roughly 25% of them seen just once. This sample was shared with a second study, whose subject was T cells of mothers and their children.

The genes are TRBV24-1 and TRBJ2-7; D gene unclear. The clonotype originates from a boy aged 5 to 17 in good health. The specimen sequenced was blood. CDR3 in amino acids: CATSNGAYEQYF. DNA of the CDR3: TGTGCCACCAGTAACGGAGCCTACGAGCAGTACTTC.